The T cell receptor beta chain described here comes from a study of T cell responses to AZD1222 COVID-19 vaccine. Method: immunoSEQ multiplex PCR; TCRdb's copy keeps in-frame clones and lacks some. The table records roughly 53,000 clones, approximately 84% of them present only once. The CDR3 has 14 amino acids. Germline assignment: CDR1 SGHVS and CDR2 FQNEAQ. Between the trimmed V and J ends, which lost 7 bases and 3 bases, there was a span of 16 bases. Sequences were derived from peripheral blood, sampled on day 0 of AZD1222 vaccination. This TCR derives from an adult in good health. The chain couples TRBV7-8 to TRBJ2-7; D is undetermined. The CDR3 sequence: CASTPRPPHYEQYF. The CDR3 nucleotides are TGTGCCAGCACCCCCCGGCCGCCGCACTACGAGCAGTACTTC.